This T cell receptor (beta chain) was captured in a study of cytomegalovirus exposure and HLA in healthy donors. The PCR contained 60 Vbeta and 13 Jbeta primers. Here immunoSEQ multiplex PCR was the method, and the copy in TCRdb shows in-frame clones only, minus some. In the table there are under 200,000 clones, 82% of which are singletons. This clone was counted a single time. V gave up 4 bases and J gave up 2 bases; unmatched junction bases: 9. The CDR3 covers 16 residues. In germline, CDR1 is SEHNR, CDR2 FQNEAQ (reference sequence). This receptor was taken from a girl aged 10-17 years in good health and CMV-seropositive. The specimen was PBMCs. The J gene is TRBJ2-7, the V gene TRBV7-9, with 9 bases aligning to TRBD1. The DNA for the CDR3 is TGTGCCAGCAGCTGGACAGGGGCCGGTGGCCCCTACGAGCAGTACTTC. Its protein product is CASSWTGAGGPYEQYF. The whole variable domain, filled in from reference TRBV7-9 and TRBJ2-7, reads DTGVSQNPRHKITKRGQNVTFRCDPISEHNRLYWYRQTLGQGPEFLTYFQNEAQLEKSRLLSDRFSAERPKGSFSTLEIQRTEQGDSAMYLCASSWTGAGGPYEQYFGPGTRLTVT.